The sequence of this T cell receptor beta chain was determined in a study of CD8+CD57+ T cells in acquired aplastic anemia (dated by TCRdb to 2017 to 2018). Study-wide context: Extracted DNA from sorted CD4+ and CD8+ cells averaged approximately 3 ug, ranging from about 0.2 to 30 ug. CD8+CD57+ expansion was defined as frequency above the mean frequency observed in healthy subjects.

The study at large found these results: Between patients and healthy controls, no significant difference in CD8+ Simpson's diversity was found (P=0.060). Approximately 27 CD8+ CDR3 sequences were found in both patients and controls but appeared to be highly expressed in patients and within the immunodominant clones of the patients.

A word on this clonotype: Its antigen is not yet known. As the CDR3 is not closed by the conserved phenylalanine or tryptophan, this likely results from a read error.

Flow cytometry had shown CD8+CD57+ cell expansion in the patients selected for sequencing. Every patient had severe acquired aplastic anemia, diagnosed using the International Study of Aplastic Anemia and Agranulocytosis and Camitta criteria. No therapy had been received by the patients at the time of blood sampling. In this study, sorted CD4+ and CD8+ T cells from the blood of healthy subjects and of severe aplastic anemia patients had their TCR repertoires deep-sequenced. In the USA, patient enrollment took place under clinicaltrials.gov protocols 00001620, 01623167, 00001397, 00071045, 00081523 and 00961064. Ficoll-Paque density gradient centrifugation was used to isolate peripheral blood mononuclear cells. Before DNA was extracted, CD4+ and CD8+ T cells were sorted using either FACS or magnetic beads. Between the V and J ends, shortened by 7 bases and 0 bases respectively, the junction contains 7 bases. The germline V gene gives CDR1 as SNHLY and CDR2 as FYNNEI. Termini included, the CDR3 measures 13 amino acids. Solely the CDR3 DNA is kept, with 39 bases framed from the first base.

Profiling of TCR beta VDJ combinations and CDR3 sequences used genomic DNA as the template. An Illumina HiSeq 2000 was the platform used for TCR repertoire sequencing. Per the original workflow: TRBV/TRBJ rearrangement plots, CDR3 size and DJ length profiles, and Simpson's diversity index were used to assess repertoires. The immunodominant clone was defined as the most abundant DNA sequence in deep sequencing data. CDR3 amino acid sequences were screened for sharing across subjects and were compared with published repertoires and the VDJdb database. Using fastp trimming at Q25 and MiXCR clonotype assembly, TCRdb reanalyzed the public sequencing data and kept in-frame beta chains. Records with the same CDR3 protein are collapsed into one entry carrying the most frequent genes and DNA. For this entry, the V and J calls and clone size follow TCRdb and not the study's own pipeline. The sample records about 58,000 distinct CDR3 sequences, about 56% of which are singletons. The ten largest clones represent 16% of the sample.

The clonotype originates from a human donor with aplastic anemia. This receptor chain uses TRBV2 and TRBJ1-5, with the D gene call left open. Source material: sorted CD4+, CD8+, or CD8+CD57+ T cells (not recorded which) from PBMCs. The CDR3 sequence is CASNQDSNQPQHS. DNA sequence: TGTGCCAGCAACCAGGATAGCAATCAGCCCCAGCATTCT.